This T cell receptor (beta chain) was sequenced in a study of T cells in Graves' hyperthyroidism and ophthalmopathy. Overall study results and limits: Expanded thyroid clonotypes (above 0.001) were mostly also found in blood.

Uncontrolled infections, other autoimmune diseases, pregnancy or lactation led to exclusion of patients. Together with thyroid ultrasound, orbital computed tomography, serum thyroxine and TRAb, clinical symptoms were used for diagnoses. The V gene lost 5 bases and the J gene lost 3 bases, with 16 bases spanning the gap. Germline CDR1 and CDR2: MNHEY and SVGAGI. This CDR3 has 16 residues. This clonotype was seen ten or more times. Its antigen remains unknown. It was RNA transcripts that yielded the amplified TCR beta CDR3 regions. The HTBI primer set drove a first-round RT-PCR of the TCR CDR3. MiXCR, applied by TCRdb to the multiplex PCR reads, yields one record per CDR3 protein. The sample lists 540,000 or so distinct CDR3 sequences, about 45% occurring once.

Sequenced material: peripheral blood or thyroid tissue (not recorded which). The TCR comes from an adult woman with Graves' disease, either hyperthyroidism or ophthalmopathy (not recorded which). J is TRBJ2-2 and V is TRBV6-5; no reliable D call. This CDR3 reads CASSARPLSDTGELFF. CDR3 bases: TGTGCCAGCAGTGCCAGACCGCTTTCGGACACCGGGGAGCTGTTTTTT.